The sequence of this T cell receptor (beta chain) was determined in a study of T cell responses to AZD1222 COVID-19 vaccine. Findings of the study overall: Recipients of two AZD1222 doses showed rising Spike-specific TCR breadth and depth. Vaccine-related CD4 TCRs covered spike, predominating at 160-218 and 743-854. Donors were largely white British and mainly female; clonal diversity was possibly underestimated.

As concerns this clone: The antigen remains unidentified.

CDR1 and CDR2 (germline): MDHEN, SYDVKM. V was trimmed by 1 base and J by 4 bases, leaving 13 bases between them. CDR3 length equals 16 residues. The method was immunoSEQ multiplex PCR; TCRdb's version includes in-frame clones alone and lacks a portion of them. The data hold under 95,000 clones, with 75% to 90% observed a single time. V usage is TRBV28 and J usage is TRBJ1-4; D might be TRBD1 (5 bases). The material was peripheral blood, obtained 28 days after the second AZD1222 dose. The clonotype originates from an adult who received the AZD1222 COVID-19 vaccine. The CDR3 DNA follows: TGTGCCAGCAGTTTATCGAGGGGCGTGGGTAATGAAAAACTGTTTTTT. Protein: CASSLSRGVGNEKLFF.